Presented here are 5 T cell receptor beta chains from one specimen sequenced in a study of PD-1 blockade in classical Hodgkin lymphoma. Time point of the sample: cycle 4 day 1 (C4D1), after more than five weeks of nivolumab. Exposure to brentuximab vedotin varied, and each patient had relapsed following autologous stem cell transplantation. TCRdb's table, derived via immunoSEQ multiplex PCR, lists solely in-frame clones and lacks some. This sample yields over 15,000 clones, of which over 75% are seen a single time; approximately 40% belongs to the top ten. Sequenced material: peripheral blood mononuclear cells (PBMCs), taken before the fourth cycle of nivolumab. The origin of the receptors is a human donor with classical Hodgkin lymphoma.

The chain is built from TRBV6-1 and TRBJ2-1; 12 bases line up with TRBD2. Germline-derived CDR1 and CDR2 are MNHNS and SASEGT. CDR3 length: 14 residues. Trimming took 7 bases from V and 6 from J; bases not matched to a gene: 4. The CDR3 here is CASIRTSGVNEQFF. The CDR3 coding sequence is TGTGCCAGCATCAGGACTAGCGGGGTCAATGAGCAGTTCTTC.

This chain uses TRBV11-1 with TRBJ2-2, with D unclear. The V end lost 6 bases, the J end lost 0 bases, and 11 bases lay between the germline ends. The CDR3 is made up of 15 amino acids. CDR1 is SGHAT and CDR2 is FQDESV in the germline V gene (reference sequence). CDR3 DNA sequence: TGTGCCAGCAGGCAGGCTCGTTCGAACACCGGGGAGCTGTTTTTT. This gives the protein CASRQARSNTGELFF.

Here the CDR3 reads CSVGQLSPAGELFF. The DNA of the CDR3 is TGCAGCGTGGGACAGTTGAGCCCAGCCGGGGAGCTGTTTTTT. This chain joins TRBV29-1 and TRBJ2-2; 7 bases are shared with TRBD1. CDR3 length: 14 amino acids. Germline CDR1 reads SQVTM; CDR2 reads ANQGSEA. V dropped 6 bases and J dropped 6; count of bases not matched to a gene: 10.

V usage is TRBV7-9 and J usage is TRBJ2-1; 7 bases map to TRBD1. J gave up 9 bases and V 7 bases, and 12 bases lay outside the gene matches. This CDR3 comprises 14 residues. Germline CDR1 is SEHNR and CDR2 is FQNEAQ (reference sequence). The CDR3 sequence: CASTVPGGWGEQFF. The CDR3 nucleotides read TGTGCCAGCACCGTGCCAGGGGGATGGGGTGAGCAGTTCTTC.

The gene calls are TRBV25-1 and TRBJ2-3, with TRBD2 matching 9 bases. This CDR3 spans 14 amino acids. V lost 4 bases, J lost 1 base, and 0 bases stayed unmatched. Germline V gives CDR1 MGHDK, CDR2 SYGVNS. CDR3 residues: CASSVAGGTDTQYF. The CDR3, as DNA: TGTGCCAGCAGTGTAGCGGGGGGCACAGATACGCAGTATTTT.